The 7 T cell receptor beta chains reported below all come from one sample, sequenced in a study of cytomegalovirus exposure and HLA in healthy donors. The PCR made use of 60 Vbeta and 13 Jbeta primers. Produced via immunoSEQ multiplex PCR; TCRdb's table is partial and in-frame only. The data contain hundreds of thousands of clones, about 89% of them singletons. Material: PBMCs. The origin of the receptors is a woman between 18 and 30 years old in good health and CMV-seronegative.

The genes are TRBV7-2 and TRBJ2-5; no reliable D call. The CDR3 loop spans 12 amino acids. The germline CDR1 and CDR2 sequences are SGHTA and FQGNSA. Trimming took off 5 bases at V and 5 bases at J, with 9 bases between the two ends. The CDR3 DNA reads as TGTGCCAGCAGCCCCTACGGGGAGACCCAGTACTTC. Amino acids: CASSPYGETQYF.

The chain links TRBV18 to TRBJ1-6, with 9 bases that match TRBD1. The CDR3 has 15 residues. Losses at the gene ends were 5 bases for V and 9 bases for J; bases not matched to a gene: 8. Germline loops: CDR1 KGHSH, CDR2 LQKENI. CDR3 DNA sequence: TGTGCCAGCTCAATGGACAGGGGCTGGGGTTCACCCCTCCACTTT. It encodes CASSMDRGWGSPLHF.

The V gene is TRBV7-9, the J gene TRBJ2-7, with D perhaps matching TRBD1 (6 bases). V was pared by 4 bases and J by 6 bases, with 16 bases between. The CDR3 consists of 14 residues. CDR1 and CDR2 (germline): SEHNR, FQNEAQ (reference sequence). The DNA for the CDR3 is TGTGCCAGCAGCTCCGACAGGTATTTCCCCGAGCAGTACTTC. This translates into CASSSDRYFPEQYF. Full variable domain (missing parts from reference TRBV7-9 and TRBJ2-7): DTGVSQNPRHKITKRGQNVTFRCDPISEHNRLYWYRQTLGQGPEFLTYFQNEAQLEKSRLLSDRFSAERPKGSFSTLEIQRTEQGDSAMYLCASSSDRYFPEQYFGPGTRLTVT.

V usage is TRBV5-1 and J usage is TRBJ2-5; D may be TRBD2 (6 bases). V shed 7 bases and J shed 0 bases, with 16 bases lying between them. The CDR3 contains 15 residues. Germline V lookup: CDR1 SGHRS, CDR2 YFSETQ. The CDR3 sequence is CASGLSGEYQETQYF. The CDR3 coding sequence is TGCGCCAGCGGACTTAGCGGAGAATACCAAGAGACCCAGTACTTC.

V and J are TRBV6-1 and TRBJ1-5; D is unresolved. The V gene lost 2 bases and the J gene lost 0 bases, with 8 bases spanning the gap. Germline V gene data show CDR1 as MNHNS and CDR2 as SASEGT. There are 15 residues in the CDR3. The CDR3 sequence is CASSERLYSNQPQHF. The CDR3 bases are TGTGCCAGCAGTGAACGACTTTATAGCAATCAGCCCCAGCATTTT.

V gene TRBV7-9 combines with J gene TRBJ2-5; TRBD1 agrees at 9 bases. Germline CDR1 and CDR2: SEHNR and FQNEAQ (reference sequence). The V gene end was trimmed by 1 base and the J gene end by 7 bases; junction bases not matched to a gene: 16. The CDR3 covers 18 residues. CDR3 in amino acids: CASSLVGLGQGKEVTQYF. CDR3 DNA sequence: TGTGCCAGCAGCTTAGTAGGTCTCGGACAGGGGAAAGAAGTGACCCAGTACTTC.

The chain has TRBV28 and TRBJ1-2; D unresolved. The germline gives CDR1 MDHEN, CDR2 SYDVKM. V shed 3 bases and J shed 6 bases, with 5 bases lying between them. There are 11 residues in the CDR3. CDR3 DNA sequence: TGTGCCAGCAGTTTCCCAGATGGCTACACCTTC. Residues: CASSFPDGYTF.